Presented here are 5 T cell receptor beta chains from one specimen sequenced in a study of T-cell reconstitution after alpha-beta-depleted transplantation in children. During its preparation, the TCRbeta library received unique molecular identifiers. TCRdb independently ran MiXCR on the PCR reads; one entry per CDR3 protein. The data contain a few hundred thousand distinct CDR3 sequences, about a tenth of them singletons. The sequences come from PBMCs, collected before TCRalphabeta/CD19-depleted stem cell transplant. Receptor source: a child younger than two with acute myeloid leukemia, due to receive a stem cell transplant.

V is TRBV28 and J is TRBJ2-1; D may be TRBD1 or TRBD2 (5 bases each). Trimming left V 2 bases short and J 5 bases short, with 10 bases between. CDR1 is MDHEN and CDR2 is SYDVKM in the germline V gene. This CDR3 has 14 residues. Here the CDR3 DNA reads TGTGCCAGCAGTTTACGCCGGGACCACAATGAGCAGTTCTTC. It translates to CASSLRRDHNEQFF.

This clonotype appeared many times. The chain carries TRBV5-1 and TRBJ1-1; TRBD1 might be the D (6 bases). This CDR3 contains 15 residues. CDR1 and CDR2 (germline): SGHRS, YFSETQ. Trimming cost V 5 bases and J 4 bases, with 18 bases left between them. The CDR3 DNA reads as TGCGCCAGCAGGCAGGGGTGGGGAAGTGGCACTGAAGCTTTCTTT. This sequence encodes CASRQGWGSGTEAFF.

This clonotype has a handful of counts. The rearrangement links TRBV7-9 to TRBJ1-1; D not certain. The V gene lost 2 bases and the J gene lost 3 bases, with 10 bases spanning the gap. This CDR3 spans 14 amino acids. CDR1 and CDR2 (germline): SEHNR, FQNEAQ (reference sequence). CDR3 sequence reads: CASSLMGRDTEAFF. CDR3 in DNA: TGTGCCAGCAGCTTAATGGGAAGGGACACTGAAGCTTTCTTT. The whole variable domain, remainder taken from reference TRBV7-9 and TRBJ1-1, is DTGVSQNPRHKITKRGQNVTFRCDPISEHNRLYWYRQTLGQGPEFLTYFQNEAQLEKSRLLSDRFSAERPKGSFSTLEIQRTEQGDSAMYLCASSLMGRDTEAFFGQGTRLTVV.

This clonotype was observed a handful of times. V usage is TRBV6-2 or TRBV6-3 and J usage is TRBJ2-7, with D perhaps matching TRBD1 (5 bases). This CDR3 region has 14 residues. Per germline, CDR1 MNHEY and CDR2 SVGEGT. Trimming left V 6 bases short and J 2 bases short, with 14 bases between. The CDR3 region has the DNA TGTGCCAGCAGCCGTGACTGGACAACCTACGAGCAGTACTTC. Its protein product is CASSRDWTTYEQYF.

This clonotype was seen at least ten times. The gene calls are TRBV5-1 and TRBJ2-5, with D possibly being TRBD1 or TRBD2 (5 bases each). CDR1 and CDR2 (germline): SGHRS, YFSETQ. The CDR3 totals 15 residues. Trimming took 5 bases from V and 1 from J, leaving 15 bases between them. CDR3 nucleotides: TGCGCCAGCAGTGCGGGCGGGCAGGGCCAAGAGACCCAGTACTTC. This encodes CASSAGGQGQETQYF.